The 31 T cell receptor beta chains reported below all come from one sample, sequenced in a study of OX40 agonist ivuxolimab in advanced cancers. Profiling relied on immunoSEQ multiplex PCR, and the TCRdb table lists in-frame clones only, not all of them. Of approximately 99,000 clones listed, roughly nine tenths are singletons. The source was CD4+ or CD8+ T cells sorted from blood, collected in a trial of the OX40 agonist ivuxolimab. The receptors here all came from an adult with an advanced solid tumor such as melanoma, head and neck, liver or kidney cancer.

This chain joins TRBV6-5 and TRBJ2-7; D perhaps matches TRBD1 (5 bases). The germline V and J ends were trimmed by 8 bases and 3 bases, with 17 bases remaining between them. CDR3 length: 14 amino acids. The germline V gene has CDR1 MNHEY and CDR2 SVGAGI. The CDR3 DNA reads as TGTGCCAGCGGTGTTCAGGGTGGTTTCTACGAGCAGTACTTC. Translating it yields CASGVQGGFYEQYF.

J is TRBJ2-5 and V is TRBV5-1, with 9 bases fitting TRBD2. V dropped 1 base and J dropped 1; count of bases not matched to a gene: 8. The CDR3 loop spans 17 amino acids. Germline assignment: CDR1 SGHRS and CDR2 YFSETQ. CDR3 sequence: CASSLISGRPFQETQYF. As DNA, the CDR3 is TGCGCCAGCAGCTTGATTAGCGGGAGACCATTCCAAGAGACCCAGTACTTC.

This clone has just a few counts. The chain carries TRBV2 and TRBJ2-7; D is perhaps TRBD1 (5 bases). Germline V gene data show CDR1 as SNHLY and CDR2 as FYNNEI. Trimming removed 4 bases at V and 1 base at J, with 5 bases between. The CDR3 covers 12 residues. For the CDR3, the DNA is TGTGCCAGCAGTGGACAGTCCTACGAGCAGTACTTC. Protein sequence: CASSGQSYEQYF.

This clone appeared a single time. The CDR3 loop reads CASTLGLAGPGELFF. In DNA form, the CDR3 reads TGTGCCAGCACCCTGGGTCTAGCGGGCCCCGGGGAGCTGTTTTTT. The V call is TRBV7-2, the J call TRBJ2-2; 8 bases map to TRBD2. The germline V gene encodes CDR1 SGHTA and CDR2 FQGNSA. This CDR3 comprises 15 residues. Trimming cost V 7 bases and J 6 bases; bases outside gene matches: 10.

This chain connects TRBV5-1 to TRBJ1-3; D gene uncertain. V was trimmed by 0 bases and J by 0 bases, leaving 4 bases between them. The CDR3 has 14 amino acids. CDR1 and CDR2 (germline): SGHRS, YFSETQ. This CDR3 reads CASSLESSGNTIYF. Written as DNA, the CDR3 is TGCGCCAGCAGCTTGGAAAGCTCTGGAAACACCATATATTTT.

This chain connects TRBV19 to TRBJ2-7; 8 nucleotides agree with TRBD1. CDR3 length: 16 amino acids. CDR1 and CDR2 from the germline V gene are LNHDA and SQIVND (reference sequence). The J segment lost 4 bases and the V segment lost 4 bases, leaving 12 bases of the junction unmatched. The CDR3 region has the DNA TGTGCCAGTAGTACCCTTGGGGACAGGACCCCTTACGAGCAGTACTTC. Protein product: CASSTLGDRTPYEQYF.

Comment on this clone: Other DNA sequences from this sample encode an identical CDR3 as well. The chain couples TRBV5-1 to TRBJ2-5; D is tentatively TRBD1 or TRBD2 (6 bases each). The V end lost 0 bases, the J end lost 5 bases, and 14 bases lay between the germline ends. Germline loops: CDR1 SGHRS, CDR2 YFSETQ. The CDR3 extends over 15 amino acids. The CDR3 protein is CASSLEGGRGETQYF. DNA of the CDR3: TGCGCCAGCAGCTTGGAGGGGGGCCGTGGGGAGACCCAGTACTTC.

The V gene is TRBV9, the J gene TRBJ2-6; 7 positions match TRBD1. This CDR3 spans 15 amino acids. The ends lost 4 bases at V and 4 bases at J; junction bases unmatched: 5. Per germline, CDR1 SGDLS and CDR2 YYNGEE. The CDR3 DNA reads as TGTGCCAGCAGCCCTCAGGGGGTAGGGGCCAACGTCCTGACTTTC. Protein: CASSPQGVGANVLTF. Based on the CDR3 plus reference TRBV9 and TRBJ2-6, the full variable domain is DSGVTQTPKHLITATGQRVTLRCSPRSGDLSVYWYQQSLDQGLQFLIQYYNGEERAKGNILERFSAQQFPDLHSELNLSSLELGDSALYFCASSPQGVGANVLTFGAGSRLTVL.

The rearrangement uses TRBV6-6 and TRBJ1-6; 11 nucleotides match TRBD1. The ends lost 4 bases at V and 7 bases at J; junction bases unmatched: 3. CDR1 is MNHNY and CDR2 is SVGAGI in the germline V gene (reference sequence). This CDR3 region has 15 residues. CDR3 nucleotide sequence: TGTGCCAGCAGTTCCAGGGACAGGGGGAATTCACCCCTCCACTTT. It encodes CASSSRDRGNSPLHF.

In regard to this clone: Germline is not matched at one junction end, which may reflect a read error. V and J are TRBV7-7 and TRBJ2-2; 7 positions agree with TRBD1. There are 14 residues in the CDR3. Germline V lookup: CDR1 SSHAT, CDR2 FNYEAQ (reference sequence). The chain's CDR3 is CASSYDRVSGELFF. The CDR3 coding sequence is TGTGCTAGCAGCTACGACAGGGTATCCGGGGAGCTGTTTTTT.

The sample holds a few counts of this clone. CDR3 in DNA: TGTGCCAGCAGTGCCCACAGTGAAGCTTTCTTT. As protein: CASSAHSEAFF. The rearrangement links TRBV2 to TRBJ1-1, with D unresolved. V gave up 4 bases and J gave up 7 bases, with 7 bases separating them. Looked up from germline, CDR1 is SNHLY and CDR2 is FYNNEI. The CDR3 loop spans 11 amino acids.

V usage is TRBV5-4 and J usage is TRBJ1-4; possibly TRBD1 for D (6 bases). Germline V gene data show CDR1 as SGHNT and CDR2 as YYREEE (reference sequence). V shed 6 bases and J shed 10 bases, with 19 bases lying between them. There are 14 residues in the CDR3. The CDR3 nucleotides read TGTGCCAGCAACCCCGGGGGCCAAGCCGGAAAACTGTTTTTT. This encodes CASNPGGQAGKLFF. Together with reference TRBV5-4 and TRBJ1-4, the CDR3 gives the full variable domain: ETGVTQSPTHLIKTRGQQVTLRCSSQSGHNTVSWYQQALGQGPQFIFQYYREEENGRGNFPPRFSGLQFPNYSSELNVNALELDDSALYLCASNPGGQAGKLFFGSGTQLSVL.

For the CDR3, the DNA is TGTGCCAGCAGCTTAGATCTCGGGTATTCACCCCTCCACTTT. Translating gives CASSLDLGYSPLHF. The rearrangement uses TRBV11-2 and TRBJ1-6; no definite D call. Germline V gene sequence: CDR1 SGHAT, CDR2 FQNNGV. CDR3 size: 14 residues. Trimming pared 0 bases from V and 8 bases from J, leaving 8 bases between. Variable domain in full (rest from reference TRBV11-2 and TRBJ1-6): EAGVAQSPRYKIIEKRQSVAFWCNPISGHATLYWYQQILGQGPKLLIQFQNNGVVDDSQLPKDRFSAERLKGVDSTLKIQPAKLEDSAVYLCASSLDLGYSPLHFGNGTRLTVT.

The genes are TRBV15 and TRBJ2-3; TRBD2 agrees at 9 bases. Germline loops: CDR1 LNHNV, CDR2 YYDKDF (reference sequence). V dropped 2 bases and J dropped 3; count of bases not matched to a gene: 6. The CDR3 loop spans 16 amino acids. The CDR3 sequence is CATSRLAGVATDTQYF. The CDR3 coding sequence is TGTGCCACCAGCAGATTAGCGGGAGTGGCGACAGATACGCAGTATTTT.

The V and J genes are TRBV6-5 and TRBJ2-3; D could derive from TRBD1 or TRBD2 (5 bases each). The CDR3 extends over 15 amino acids. With 7 bases removed from V and 1 base from J, the gap between germline ends came to 15 bases. In germline, CDR1 is MNHEY, CDR2 SVGAGI. CDR3 region: CASNIRRGGTDTQYF. CDR3 sequence (DNA): TGTGCCAGCAATATCCGACGAGGGGGCACAGATACGCAGTATTTT.

A word on this clone: This sample includes further DNA sequences coding for the same CDR3. This chain joins TRBV18 and TRBJ1-3; D is undetermined. The V gene lost 2 bases and the J gene lost 0 bases, with 8 bases spanning the gap. From germline, CDR1 is KGHSH and CDR2 LQKENI. CDR3 length: 15 residues. Here the CDR3 DNA reads TGTGCCAGCTCACCAGGCGGATCCTCTGGAAACACCATATATTTT. This gives the protein CASSPGGSSGNTIYF. Complete variable domain (other parts from reference TRBV18 and TRBJ1-3): NAGVMQNPRHLVRRRGQEARLRCSPMKGHSHVYWYRQLPEEGLKFMVYLQKENIIDESGMPKERFSAEFPKEGPSILRIQQVVRGDSAAYFCASSPGGSSGNTIYFGEGSWLTVV.

The genes are TRBV7-9 and TRBJ2-1; 9 positions match TRBD1. Losses at the gene ends were 3 bases for V and 8 bases for J; bases not matched to a gene: 5. This CDR3 contains 14 residues. The germline gives CDR1 SEHNR, CDR2 FQNEAQ (reference sequence). The CDR3 protein is CASSFTGGGDEQFF. The CDR3 DNA reads as TGTGCCAGCAGCTTTACAGGGGGCGGCGATGAGCAGTTCTTC. Variable domain in full (rest from reference TRBV7-9 and TRBJ2-1): DTGVSQNPRHKITKRGQNVTFRCDPISEHNRLYWYRQTLGQGPEFLTYFQNEAQLEKSRLLSDRFSAERPKGSFSTLEIQRTEQGDSAMYLCASSFTGGGDEQFFGPGTRLTVL.

This rearrangement joins TRBV9 to TRBJ2-1; D perhaps matches TRBD2 (5 bases). CDR1 and CDR2 from the germline V gene are SGDLS and YYNGEE. The CDR3 has 11 amino acids. Deletions cut 5 bases from V and 10 bases from J, with 10 bases between. CDR3 sequence: CASSRWEEQFF. The CDR3 coding sequence is TGTGCCAGCAGTCGGTGGGAGGAGCAGTTCTTC.

The chain is built from TRBV6-5 and TRBJ2-2; D not resolved. Germline V gene data show CDR1 as MNHEY and CDR2 as SVGAGI. Between the trimmed V and J ends, which lost 6 bases and 7 bases, there was a span of 6 bases. This CDR3 spans 11 amino acids. The CDR3 coding sequence is TGTGCCAGCAGCTTAAACGGGGAGCTGTTTTTT. Its translation: CASSLNGELFF.

J is TRBJ2-1 and V is TRBV25-1; 9 bases are a match to TRBD2. V gave up 1 base and J gave up 7 bases; unmatched junction bases: 8. CDR1 is MGHDK, CDR2 SYGVNS, per germline. The CDR3 has 16 residues. As DNA, the CDR3 is TGTGCCAGCAGTGAATGGCAGGCTAGCGGGGAGAATGAGCAGTTCTTC. Translated: CASSEWQASGENEQFF.

The rearrangement links TRBV19 to TRBJ2-1, with 11 bases that match TRBD2. The germline gives CDR1 LNHDA, CDR2 SQIVND (reference sequence). The CDR3 is 18 amino acids. V gave up 6 bases and J gave up 0 bases; unmatched junction bases: 10. CDR3 DNA: TGTGCCAGTAGCCCCGGGACTAGCGGTCTCAGCTCCTACAATGAGCAGTTCTTC. Encoded protein: CASSPGTSGLSSYNEQFF. Variable domain in full (rest from reference TRBV19 and TRBJ2-1): DGGITQSPKYLFRKEGQNVTLSCEQNLNHDAMYWYRQDPGQGLRLIYYSQIVNDFQKGDIAEGYSVSREKKESFPLTVTSAQKNPTAFYLCASSPGTSGLSSYNEQFFGPGTRLTVL.

The V and J genes are TRBV2 and TRBJ2-2; D uncertain. Germline lookup yields CDR1 SNHLY and CDR2 FYNNEI. The CDR3 runs to 13 residues. The V end was cut by 7 bases, the J end by 5 bases, with 11 bases between. CDR3 coding DNA: TGTGCCAGCAAAATACAGATTACCGGGGAGCTGTTTTTT. It translates to CASKIQITGELFF.

This chain joins TRBV6-5 and TRBJ2-2; D is perhaps TRBD2 (5 bases). Looked up from germline, CDR1 is MNHEY and CDR2 is SVGAGI. Trimming left V 5 bases short and J 8 bases short, with 12 bases between. The CDR3 totals 13 residues. The CDR3 coding sequence is TGTGCCAGCAGTGACCGGACGGGGGGGGAGCTGTTTTTT. Its translation is CASSDRTGGELFF.

The rearrangement links TRBV2 to TRBJ2-4, with D perhaps TRBD2 (5 bases). V was pared by 10 bases and J by 9 bases, with 19 bases between. Germline V gene sequence: CDR1 SNHLY, CDR2 FYNNEI. The CDR3 has 13 residues. For the CDR3, the DNA is TGTGCCACCGCGGTCGGGGAGTCTAGCATTCAGTACTTC. Translation gives CATAVGESSIQYF.

The count of this clone is one. The chain uses TRBV7-2 and TRBJ2-3; D might be TRBD1 (6 bases). V lost 7 bases to trimming and J lost 0 bases, with 23 bases between them. This CDR3 region has 18 residues. Germline values: CDR1 SGHTA, CDR2 FQGNSA. The CDR3 bases are TGTGCCAGCACCCTCAAGACCCTGACAGGTTCTAGCACAGATACGCAGTATTTT. Protein sequence: CASTLKTLTGSSTDTQYF.

This chain links TRBV11-2 with TRBJ2-7; D remains unclear. Deletions cut 1 base from V and 2 bases from J, with 12 bases between. The CDR3 has 15 residues. Germline V gives CDR1 SGHAT, CDR2 FQNNGV. In DNA, the CDR3 is TGTGCCAGCAGCTTAGTCGGCGGAGCAACCTACGAGCAGTACTTC. Its translation: CASSLVGGATYEQYF.

This chain links TRBV19 with TRBJ2-7; D might be TRBD1 or TRBD2, each matching 6 bases. Germline V gene sequence: CDR1 LNHDA, CDR2 SQIVND (reference sequence). The CDR3 extends over 14 amino acids. Trimming shortened V by 7 bases and J by 6 bases, and 19 bases separated the two germline ends. The CDR3 coding sequence is TGTGCCAGTACCCGTGGGGGGCGTCTGGGCGAGCAGTACTTC. It encodes CASTRGGRLGEQYF.

The chain recombines TRBV23-1 with TRBJ2-1; 8 bases are a match to TRBD2. TRBV23-1 qualifies as an ORF whose function is uncertain. V lost 3 bases, J lost 6 bases, and 13 bases stayed unmatched. This CDR3 contains 17 residues. CDR3 in amino acids: CASSHPRAGGPGNEQFF. CDR3 coding DNA: TGCGCCAGCAGTCATCCACGGGCGGGGGGCCCCGGCAATGAGCAGTTCTTC.

The rearrangement joins TRBV11-3 to TRBJ1-3; D is undetermined. The CDR3 has 15 residues. Germline V CDR1 and CDR2: SGHNT, YENEEA. V was shortened by 5 bases and J by 0 bases, with 11 bases between the two germline ends. CDR3: CASSLTRFSGNTIYF. The CDR3 region has the DNA TGTGCCAGCAGCCTCACCCGATTCTCTGGAAACACCATATATTTT.

V and J are TRBV7-6 and TRBJ2-7, with D perhaps being TRBD1 or TRBD2 (5 bases each). CDR3 size: 16 residues. Per germline, CDR1 SGHVS and CDR2 FNYEAQ. With 6 bases removed from V and 0 bases from J, the gap between germline ends came to 18 bases. As DNA, the CDR3 is TGTGCCAGCAGTCCATTGGGGGTCCGTCTCTCCTACGAGCAGTACTTC. The encoded protein is CASSPLGVRLSYEQYF.

This rearrangement joins TRBV7-2 to TRBJ2-3; TRBD2 matches 8 bases. V was pared by 5 bases and J by 5 bases, with 9 bases of the junction left unmatched. The CDR3 is 15 amino acids. Germline V gene data show CDR1 as SGHTA and CDR2 as FQGNSA. CDR3 coding DNA: TGTGCCAGCAGCCTCGGGACTAGTAGGGGAGATACGCAGTATTTT. It specifies CASSLGTSRGDTQYF.